These 27 T cell receptor beta chains were all obtained from the same sample, sequenced in a study of blood T cell repertoires in COVID-19. Clones were read by immunoSEQ multiplex PCR, and TCRdb kept only the in-frame ones, dropping some. This table has more than 200,000 clones, more than 70% appearing once. Sample: peripheral blood. The receptors were sampled from a man aged 40-55 years with active or convalescent COVID-19.

The genes are TRBV29-1 and TRBJ1-2, with D tentatively TRBD1 (5 bases). The germline gives CDR1 SQVTM, CDR2 ANQGSEA. Trimming took 3 bases from V and 3 from J, leaving 8 bases between them. The CDR3 runs to 12 residues. The chain's CDR3 is CSVDREDYGYTF. The CDR3 DNA follows: TGCAGCGTTGACAGGGAAGACTATGGCTACACCTTC.

The chain carries TRBV9 and TRBJ2-7; 9 bases agree with TRBD1. V lost 4 bases and J lost 4; bases outside the gene matches: 6. Germline V lookup: CDR1 SGDLS, CDR2 YYNGEE. This CDR3 is built from 14 residues. CDR3 in DNA: TGTGCCAGCAGCCCCCAGGACAGGGGTTACGAGCAGTACTTC. Residues: CASSPQDRGYEQYF.

The rearrangement uses TRBV3-1 (or the pseudogene TRBV3-2) and TRBJ1-2; TRBD1 matches at 10 bases. The CDR3 loop spans 14 amino acids. The V gene end was trimmed by 4 bases and the J gene end by 7 bases; junction bases not matched to a gene: 6. CDR1 and CDR2 (germline): LGHDT, YNNKEL (reference sequence). Here the CDR3 reads CASSPRTGGFGYTF. The CDR3 DNA reads as TGTGCCAGCAGCCCCCGGACAGGGGGATTTGGCTACACCTTC.

This chain links TRBV24-1 with TRBJ1-2; TRBD1 aligns across 8 bases. With 2 bases clipped from V and 5 bases from J, the junction kept 9 bases outside the gene matches. CDR3 size: 16 residues. Germline V lookup: CDR1 KGHDR, CDR2 SFDVKD. In DNA form, the CDR3 reads TGTGCCACCAGTGATTCCTGGACAGGGACGGGATATGGCTACACCTTC. The encoded protein is CATSDSWTGTGYGYTF.

A word on this clone: A read error may account for a junction end that differs from germline. This chain uses TRBV7-7 with TRBJ2-1; possible D gene TRBD1, 5 bases. The CDR3 consists of 13 residues. CDR1 is SSHAT and CDR2 is FNYEAQ in the germline V gene (reference sequence). CDR3 in amino acids: CASSLDRYNEQFF. DNA of the CDR3: TGTGCTAGCAGCTTAGACAGATACAATGAGCAGTTCTTC.

V gene TRBV6-5 combines with J gene TRBJ1-5; a weak D match, TRBD1 (5 bases). The germline V gene encodes CDR1 MNHEY and CDR2 SVGAGI. The CDR3 is 14 amino acids. V was pared by 4 bases and J by 5 bases, with 12 bases between. This chain's CDR3 is CASSSYRTDQPQHF. CDR3 DNA sequence: TGTGCCAGCAGTTCCTACAGGACGGATCAGCCCCAGCATTTT.

This clone was counted only a few times. V gene TRBV4-2 combines with J gene TRBJ1-2; D is unresolved. Germline V gene lookup returns CDR1 LGHNA and CDR2 YNFKEQ. The CDR3 sequence is 14 residues long. Between the trimmed V and J ends, which lost 2 bases and 6 bases, there was a span of 13 bases. CDR3 region: CASSQKDFGDGYTF. The CDR3, as DNA: TGTGCCAGCAGCCAAAAGGATTTCGGAGATGGCTACACCTTC.

The J gene is TRBJ1-4, the V gene TRBV5-6, with 7 bases that match TRBD1. The CDR3 contains 16 residues. With V trimmed by 4 bases and J by 7 bases, 13 bases remained unmatched. From germline, CDR1 is SGHDT and CDR2 YYEEEE. CDR3 in DNA: TGTGCCAGCAGCCGCCGTGACAGGGAATTAGGTGAAAAACTGTTTTTT. Its translation is CASSRRDRELGEKLFF.

This clone was seen a handful of times. The chain links TRBV6-5 to TRBJ2-7; D might be TRBD2 (5 bases). The germline CDR1 and CDR2 sequences are MNHEY and SVGAGI. The germline V and J ends were trimmed by 2 bases and 5 bases, with 10 bases remaining between them. The length of the CDR3 is 13 residues. This CDR3 reads CASSYGLGHEQYF. The CDR3 coding sequence is TGTGCCAGCAGTTACGGACTTGGCCACGAGCAGTACTTC.

The V call is TRBV14, the J call TRBJ2-1; D gene unclear. This CDR3 comprises 17 residues. Trimming pared 2 bases from V and 6 bases from J, leaving 20 bases between. Germline V lookup: CDR1 SGHDN, CDR2 FVKESK. This chain's CDR3 is CASSQTYTSGWVNEQFF. CDR3 coding DNA: TGTGCCAGCAGCCAAACTTATACATCGGGTTGGGTCAATGAGCAGTTCTTC. The full variable domain, with the rest looked up from reference TRBV14 and TRBJ2-1, is EAGVTQFPSHSVIEKGQTVTLRCDPISGHDNLYWYRRVMGKEIKFLLHFVKESKQDESGMPNNRFLAERTGGTYSTLKVQPAELEDSGVYFCASSQTYTSGWVNEQFFGPGTRLTVL.

DNA of the CDR3: TGTGCCAGCAGCCCCTGGAGGGGGGGCACTGAAGCTTTCTTT. Encoded protein: CASSPWRGGTEAFF. This sequence joins TRBV9 and TRBJ1-1; D might be TRBD1 (6 bases). This CDR3 has 14 residues. The V end lost 4 bases, the J end lost 4 bases, and 14 bases lay between the germline ends. Germline V CDR1 and CDR2: SGDLS, YYNGEE.

CDR3 amino acids: CTSSLPSTGELFF. The CDR3 DNA reads as TGCACCAGCAGCCTTCCCAGCACCGGGGAGCTGTTTTTT. The chain is built from TRBV1 and TRBJ2-2; the table calls TRBD1, which could not be checked here. TRBV1 is a pseudogene segment. The CDR3 contains 13 residues.

This chain joins TRBV7-9 and TRBJ1-1; a possible D gene is TRBD1 (6 bases). The CDR3 contains 15 residues. Germline V CDR1 and CDR2: SEHNR, FQNEAQ (reference sequence). V lost 4 bases, J lost 1 base, and 13 bases lay in between. The CDR3 reads CASSSQKQGNTEAFF. In DNA form, the CDR3 reads TGTGCCAGCAGCTCGCAAAAACAGGGGAACACTGAAGCTTTCTTT.

The chain has TRBV24-1 and TRBJ2-2; 8 nucleotides align to TRBD2. The CDR3 length is 18 residues. With V trimmed by 3 bases and J by 2 bases, 10 bases remained unmatched. Germline loops: CDR1 KGHDR, CDR2 SFDVKD. CDR3 sequence reads: CATSDPRWRGENTGELFF. The CDR3, as DNA: TGTGCCACCAGTGATCCTCGGTGGCGGGGGGAAAACACCGGGGAGCTGTTTTTT.

The gene calls are TRBV12-3 or TRBV12-4 and TRBJ1-2; 9 bases fit TRBD1. The CDR3 spans 12 residues. V lost 6 bases and J lost 7; bases outside the gene matches: 3. CDR3 nucleotide sequence: TGTGCCAGCAGACAGGGGGCGCGTGGCTACACCTTC. Translated, it gives CASRQGARGYTF.

The chain couples TRBV12-3 or TRBV12-4 to TRBJ1-1, with unresolved D. The CDR3 is 12 residues long. Trimming stripped 4 bases from V and 5 bases from J, with 8 bases between. CDR3 amino acids: CASSWARTEAFF. For the CDR3, the DNA is TGTGCCAGCAGTTGGGCCCGGACTGAAGCTTTCTTT.

The rearrangement uses TRBV19 and TRBJ1-3, with 9 bases matching TRBD1. The ends lost 7 bases at V and 0 bases at J; junction bases unmatched: 10. Per the germline V gene, CDR1 is LNHDA and CDR2 is SQIVND (reference sequence). The length of the CDR3 is 17 residues. CDR3 amino acids: CASINPRDRVSGNTIYF. The CDR3 coding sequence is TGTGCCAGTATAAACCCCCGGGACAGGGTCTCTGGAAACACCATATATTTT.

This chain's CDR3 is CASSQVFSTYEQYF. Written as DNA, the CDR3 is TGTGCCAGCAGCCAAGTCTTCAGTACCTACGAGCAGTACTTC. The chain recombines TRBV14 with TRBJ2-7; the D is unclear. V shed 1 base and J shed 2 bases, with 9 bases lying between them. The CDR3 runs to 14 residues. Germline CDR1 SGHDN, CDR2 FVKESK. Together with reference TRBV14 and TRBJ2-7, the CDR3 gives the full variable domain: EAGVTQFPSHSVIEKGQTVTLRCDPISGHDNLYWYRRVMGKEIKFLLHFVKESKQDESGMPNNRFLAERTGGTYSTLKVQPAELEDSGVYFCASSQVFSTYEQYFGPGTRLTVT.

V is TRBV29-1 and J is TRBJ2-7, with 11 bases matching TRBD2. With 6 bases clipped from V and 4 bases from J, the junction kept 8 bases outside the gene matches. Germline V lookup: CDR1 SQVTM, CDR2 ANQGSEA. This CDR3 is 14 amino acids long. The CDR3 loop is CSVTGTSGSYEQYF. The CDR3 DNA follows: TGCAGCGTAACCGGGACTAGCGGTTCATACGAGCAGTACTTC.

In DNA form, the CDR3 reads TGCGCCAGCAGCCAAGACTCGTCGAGGGGGCGAACACATGAAAAACTGTTTTTT. Its translation: CASSQDSSRGRTHEKLFF. The V gene is TRBV4-3, the J gene TRBJ1-4, with TRBD1 matching 7 bases. This CDR3 is 18 amino acids long. Trimming removed 0 bases from V and 6 bases from J; junction bases left unmatched: 13. CDR1 LGHNA and CDR2 YSLEER come from the germline V gene.

For the CDR3, the DNA is TGTGCCAGTAGTTTGTCGGGAGCCCGTGAAAAACTGTTTTTT. Translation: CASSLSGAREKLFF. The genes are TRBV19 and TRBJ1-4; D unclear. Germline assignment: CDR1 LNHDA and CDR2 SQIVND (reference sequence). The length of the CDR3 is 14 residues. Trimming took 5 bases from V and 7 from J, leaving 14 bases between them.

The V call is TRBV27, the J call TRBJ1-2, with D possibly TRBD1 on 6 matching bases. The CDR3 consists of 11 residues. Trimming pared 9 bases from V and 4 bases from J, leaving 9 bases between. The V gene's germline CDR1 is MNHEY and CDR2 SMNVEV (reference sequence). CDR3 sequence reads: CASDRPYGYTF. The CDR3 DNA reads TGTGCCAGTGACAGGCCCTATGGCTACACCTTC.

V usage is TRBV10-1 and J usage is TRBJ2-7; 11 positions agree with TRBD2. The trim removed 0 bases at V and 3 bases at J, leaving 4 bases unmatched. Looked up from germline, CDR1 is WNHNN and CDR2 is SYGVQD (reference sequence). The CDR3 loop spans 16 amino acids. The CDR3 protein is CASSESTGLAVYEQYF. CDR3 bases: TGCGCCAGCAGTGAGTCGACGGGACTAGCGGTCTACGAGCAGTACTTC.

The rearrangement joins TRBV24-1 to TRBJ2-1; 10 bases fit TRBD2. The CDR3 sequence is 17 residues long. The junction had 12 bases not matched to a gene; V was cut back by 2 bases and J by 9 bases. CDR1 KGHDR and CDR2 SFDVKD come from the germline V gene. CDR3 in amino acids: CATSDSKLAGRGSEQFF. CDR3 in DNA: TGTGCCACCAGTGATTCAAAACTAGCGGGGAGGGGTAGTGAGCAGTTCTTC.

The CDR3 loop is CASSLPTSPGETQYF. The CDR3 DNA reads as TGTGCCAGCAGCTTACCGACTAGCCCGGGGGAGACCCAGTACTTC. The chain has TRBV7-2 and TRBJ2-5; TRBD2 agrees at 7 bases. With 2 bases clipped from V and 5 bases from J, the junction kept 8 bases outside the gene matches. This CDR3 has 15 amino acids. Per germline, CDR1 SGHTA and CDR2 FQGNSA.

This chain uses TRBV6-2 or TRBV6-3 with TRBJ1-1, with TRBD1 matching 9 bases. Germline V gives CDR1 MNHEY, CDR2 SVGEGT. V lost 7 bases and J lost 3; bases outside the gene matches: 6. The CDR3 is 14 amino acids. The CDR3 DNA is TGTGCCAGCATCCCGACAGGGGGGGACACTGAAGCTTTCTTT. The encoded protein is CASIPTGGDTEAFF.

This clone was seen once. The chain combines TRBV4-3 with TRBJ1-1; tentatively, D is TRBD1 (6 bases). CDR1 is LGHNA and CDR2 is YSLEER in the germline V gene. There are 16 residues in the CDR3. V dropped 0 bases and J dropped 1 base, with 12 bases sitting between them. Written as DNA, the CDR3 is TGCGCCAGCAGCCAAGATCGGCAGGGGACGAACACTGAAGCTTTCTTT. This gives the protein CASSQDRQGTNTEAFF.